The 3 T cell receptor beta chains given below trace back to one sample, sequenced in a study of blood T cell repertoires in COVID-19. Measured with immunoSEQ multiplex PCR; TCRdb has only the in-frame clones, and not every one. The data hold around 270,000 clones, with approximately 87% observed a single time. Material: peripheral blood. Receptors originate from a woman between 50 and 59 years old with acute or convalescent COVID-19.

V and J are TRBV7-9 and TRBJ2-5; TRBD2 agrees at 11 bases. The germline V gene has CDR1 SEHNR and CDR2 FQNEAQ (reference sequence). The junction had 19 bases not matched to a gene; V was cut back by 5 bases and J by 5 bases. This CDR3 region has 19 residues. The CDR3 sequence is CASSPRQGTLAGVRETQYF. The CDR3 coding sequence is TGTGCCAGCAGCCCCCGACAGGGGACACTAGCGGGAGTTAGGGAGACCCAGTACTTC.

The genes are TRBV27 and TRBJ2-5; TRBD1 aligns across 9 bases. Germline V gives CDR1 MNHEY, CDR2 SMNVEV (reference sequence). CDR3 size: 18 residues. The V gene end was trimmed by 6 bases and the J gene end by 5 bases; junction bases not matched to a gene: 19. The CDR3 protein is CASSHRGQAVVRGETQYF. Written as DNA, the CDR3 is TGTGCCAGCAGCCACAGGGGGCAGGCGGTCGTACGAGGGGAGACCCAGTACTTC.

The V call is TRBV7-3, the J call TRBJ1-2; the match to TRBD1 covers 7 bases. Germline CDR1 is SGHTA and CDR2 is FQGTGA. V trimming: 5 bases; J trimming: 8 bases; junction bases outside the gene matches: 17. This CDR3 spans 16 amino acids. CDR3 nucleotide sequence: TGTGCCAGCAGCCTCGAAGGGATGGGACAGTACGGAGGCTACACCTTC. Encoded protein: CASSLEGMGQYGGYTF.